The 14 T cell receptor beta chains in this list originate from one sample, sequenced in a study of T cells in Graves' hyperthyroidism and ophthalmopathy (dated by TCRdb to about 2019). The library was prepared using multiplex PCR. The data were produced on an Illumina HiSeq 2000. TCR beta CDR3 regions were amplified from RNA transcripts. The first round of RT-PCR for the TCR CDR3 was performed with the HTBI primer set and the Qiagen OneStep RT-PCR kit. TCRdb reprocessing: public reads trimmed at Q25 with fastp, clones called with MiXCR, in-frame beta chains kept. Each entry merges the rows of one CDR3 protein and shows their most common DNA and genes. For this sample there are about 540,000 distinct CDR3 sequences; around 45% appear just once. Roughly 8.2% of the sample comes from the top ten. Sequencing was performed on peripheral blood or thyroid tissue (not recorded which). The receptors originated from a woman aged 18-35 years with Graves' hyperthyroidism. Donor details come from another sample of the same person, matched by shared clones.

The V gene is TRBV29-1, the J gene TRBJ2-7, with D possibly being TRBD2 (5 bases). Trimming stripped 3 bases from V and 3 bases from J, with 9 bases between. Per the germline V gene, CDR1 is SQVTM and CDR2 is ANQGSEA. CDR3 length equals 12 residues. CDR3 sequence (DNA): TGCAGCGTTGAGTCGGGATTCTACGAGCAGTACTTC. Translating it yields CSVESGFYEQYF.

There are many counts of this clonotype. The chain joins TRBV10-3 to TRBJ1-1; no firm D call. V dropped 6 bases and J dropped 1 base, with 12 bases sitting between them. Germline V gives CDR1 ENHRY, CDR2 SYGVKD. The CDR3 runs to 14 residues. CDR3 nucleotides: TGTGCCATCAGAGACGGACCACAGAACACTGAAGCTTTCTTT. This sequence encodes CAIRDGPQNTEAFF.

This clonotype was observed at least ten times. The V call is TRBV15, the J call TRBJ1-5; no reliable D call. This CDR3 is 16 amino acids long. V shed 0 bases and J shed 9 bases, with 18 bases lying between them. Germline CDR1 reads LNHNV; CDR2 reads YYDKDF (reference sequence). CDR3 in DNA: TGTGCCACCAGCAGAGAGCCGACACTCGCGTCGGGGCCCCAGCATTTT. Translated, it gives CATSREPTLASGPQHF.

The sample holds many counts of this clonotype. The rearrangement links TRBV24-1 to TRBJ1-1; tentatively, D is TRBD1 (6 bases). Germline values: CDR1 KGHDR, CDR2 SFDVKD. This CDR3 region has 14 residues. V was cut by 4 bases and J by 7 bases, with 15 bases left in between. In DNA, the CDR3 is TGTGCCACCAGTGAACACCAGGGGAATGGTGAAGCTTTCTTT. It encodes CATSEHQGNGEAFF.

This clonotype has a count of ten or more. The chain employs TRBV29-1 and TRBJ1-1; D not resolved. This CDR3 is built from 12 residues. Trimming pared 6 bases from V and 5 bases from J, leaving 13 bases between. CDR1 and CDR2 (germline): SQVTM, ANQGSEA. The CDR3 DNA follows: TGCAGCGTCTTCGGAGGGCGAACTGAAGCTTTCTTT. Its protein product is CSVFGGRTEAFF.

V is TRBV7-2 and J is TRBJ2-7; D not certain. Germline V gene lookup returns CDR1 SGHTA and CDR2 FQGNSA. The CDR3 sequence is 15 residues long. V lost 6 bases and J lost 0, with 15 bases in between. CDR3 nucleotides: TGTGCCAGCAGGAAGACCGGGCTCGGCTCCTACGAGCAGTACTTC. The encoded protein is CASRKTGLGSYEQYF.

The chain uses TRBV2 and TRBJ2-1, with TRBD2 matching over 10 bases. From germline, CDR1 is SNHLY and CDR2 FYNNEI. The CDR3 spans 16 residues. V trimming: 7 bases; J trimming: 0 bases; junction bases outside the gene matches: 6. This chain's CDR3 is CASTSLAGSSYNEQFF. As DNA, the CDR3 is TGTGCCAGCACGTCACTAGCGGGATCCTCCTACAATGAGCAGTTCTTC.

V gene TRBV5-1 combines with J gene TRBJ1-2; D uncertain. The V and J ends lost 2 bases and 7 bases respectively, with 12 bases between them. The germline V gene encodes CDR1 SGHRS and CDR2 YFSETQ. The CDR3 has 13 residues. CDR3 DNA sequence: TGCGCCAGCAGCTTCGAGGTATTCCGTGGCTACACCTTC. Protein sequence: CASSFEVFRGYTF.

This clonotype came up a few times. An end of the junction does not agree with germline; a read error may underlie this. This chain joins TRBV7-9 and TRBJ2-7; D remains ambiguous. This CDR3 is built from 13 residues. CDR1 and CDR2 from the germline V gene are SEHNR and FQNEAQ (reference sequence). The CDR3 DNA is TGTGCCAGCAGTTTAGGGCTACACTACGAGCAGTACTTC. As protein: CASSLGLHYEQYF.

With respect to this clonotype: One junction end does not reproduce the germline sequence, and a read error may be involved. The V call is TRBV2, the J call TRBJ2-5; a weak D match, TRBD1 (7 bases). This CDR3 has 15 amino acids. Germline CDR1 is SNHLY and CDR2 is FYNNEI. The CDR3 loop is CASSVAGQYQEAQYF. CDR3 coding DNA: TGTGCCAGCAGCGTTGCGGGACAGTACCAAGAGGCCCAGTACTTC.

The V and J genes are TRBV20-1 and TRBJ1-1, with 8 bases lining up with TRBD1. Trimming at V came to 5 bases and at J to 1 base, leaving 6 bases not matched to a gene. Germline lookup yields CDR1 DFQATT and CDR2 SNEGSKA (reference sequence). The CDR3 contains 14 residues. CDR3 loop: CSAGGTGQNTEAFF. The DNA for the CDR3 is TGCAGTGCTGGAGGGACAGGCCAGAACACTGAAGCTTTCTTT.

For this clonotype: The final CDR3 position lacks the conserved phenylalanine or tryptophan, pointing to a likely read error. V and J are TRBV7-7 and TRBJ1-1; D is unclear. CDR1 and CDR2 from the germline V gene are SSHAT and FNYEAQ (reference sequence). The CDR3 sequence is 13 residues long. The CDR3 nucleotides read TGTGCTAGCAGCTTAGAGGCGAACACTGAAGCTTTCCTT. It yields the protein CASSLEANTEAFL.

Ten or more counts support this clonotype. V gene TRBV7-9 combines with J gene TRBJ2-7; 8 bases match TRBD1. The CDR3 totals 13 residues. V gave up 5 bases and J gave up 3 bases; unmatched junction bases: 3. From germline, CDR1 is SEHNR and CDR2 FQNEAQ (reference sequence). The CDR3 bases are TGTGCCAGCAGCAGAGGGACAGGCTACGAGCAGTACTTC. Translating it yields CASSRGTGYEQYF.

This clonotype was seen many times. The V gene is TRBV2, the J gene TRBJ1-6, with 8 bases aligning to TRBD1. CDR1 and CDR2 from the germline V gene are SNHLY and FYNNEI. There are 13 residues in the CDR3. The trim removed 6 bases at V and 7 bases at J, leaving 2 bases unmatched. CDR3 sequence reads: CASRDRENSPLHF. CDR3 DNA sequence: TGTGCCAGCAGGGACAGGGAGAATTCACCCCTCCACTTT. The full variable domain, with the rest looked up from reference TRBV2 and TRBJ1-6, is EPEVTQTPSHQVTQMGQEVILRCVPISNHLYFYWYRQILGQKVEFLVSFYNNEISEKSEIFDDQFSVERPDGSNFTLKIRSTKLEDSAMYFCASRDRENSPLHFGNGTRLTVT.